The following is a T cell receptor (beta chain) sequence with its context. CD8+CD57+ cell expansion, shown by flow cytometry, had occurred in the patients selected for sequencing. CDR3 and TCR beta VDJ profiling relied on a genomic DNA template. TCRdb itself ran the reads through MiXCR, one entry per CDR3 protein. The data hold 150,000 to 200,000 distinct CDR3 sequences, with roughly 43% observed a single time. These data come from a study of CD8+CD57+ T cells in acquired aplastic anemia. Germline CDR1 is ENHRY and CDR2 is SYGVKD. The CDR3 has 12 residues. The V and J ends lost 4 bases and 4 bases respectively, with 7 bases between them.

The sequenced material came from sorted CD4+, CD8+, or CD8+CD57+ T cells (not recorded which) from PBMCs. This sequence originates from a human donor with aplastic anemia. This chain connects TRBV10-3 to TRBJ1-2; D is undetermined. CDR3 in amino acids: CAISVAAYGYTF. CDR3 nucleotide sequence: TGTGCCATCAGTGTGGCTGCCTATGGCTACACCTTC.